Each of the 5 T cell receptor beta chains below was sequenced from the same sample in a study of human T cells and chemical hapten exposure. TCRdb reprocessed the RACE reads via MiXCR and lists one record per CDR3 protein. The sample carries more than 75,000 distinct CDR3 sequences, about 9% recorded once. Time point meaning: healthy volunteer bleed at 6 weeks. Unfractionated whole blood was the source from which total RNA was extracted. Sequencing was performed on whole blood. The receptors come from a male donor in good health. Some clones in this sample may be carry-over from other donors' samples.

V and J are TRBV5-8 and TRBJ2-7; D possibly corresponds to TRBD2 (5 bases). Per the germline V gene, CDR1 is SGHTS and CDR2 is YDEGEE. The CDR3 has 14 amino acids. V lost 2 bases and J 1 base, leaving 10 bases between the germline ends. For the CDR3, the DNA is TGTGCCAGCAGCTTAAGGACTGCATCCTACGAGCAGTACTTC. Translating gives CASSLRTASYEQYF.

This chain joins TRBV7-9 and TRBJ1-4, with 10 bases matching TRBD1. Germline V gene sequence: CDR1 SEHNR, CDR2 FQNEAQ (reference sequence). Unmatched junction bases numbered 10, after V lost 5 bases and J lost 10 bases. The CDR3 runs to 15 residues. This chain's CDR3 is CASSARTGGRGKLFF. In DNA form, the CDR3 reads TGTGCCAGCAGCGCACGGACAGGGGGGAGAGGAAAACTGTTTTTT.

V gene TRBV7-3 combines with J gene TRBJ2-5; D may be TRBD1 (5 bases). Germline V CDR1 and CDR2: SGHTA, FQGTGA. The CDR3 loop spans 16 amino acids. With 0 bases removed from V and 2 bases from J, the gap between germline ends came to 13 bases. The CDR3, as DNA: TGTGCCAGCAGCTTAACAGGCAGGGTGGGGCAAGAGACCCAGTACTTC. It yields the protein CASSLTGRVGQETQYF.

This clonotype has a count of ten or more. J is TRBJ1-6 and V is TRBV4-1; D might be TRBD1 (6 bases). V was clipped by 1 base and J by 7 bases, with 11 bases between them. This CDR3 has 15 amino acids. Germline V gene data show CDR1 as MGHRA and CDR2 as YSYEKL. The CDR3, as DNA: TGCGCCAGCAGCCAAGGGCCAGGGGCAAATTCACCCCTCCACTTT. The encoded protein is CASSQGPGANSPLHF.

This chain uses TRBV10-3 with TRBJ2-1; the D gene is possibly TRBD1 (5 bases). Deletions cut 2 bases from V and 4 bases from J, with 9 bases between. The CDR3 totals 14 residues. Germline V gives CDR1 ENHRY, CDR2 SYGVKD. CDR3 loop: CAISEQGQYNEQFF. The DNA for the CDR3 is TGTGCCATCAGTGAGCAGGGCCAATACAATGAGCAGTTCTTC.